One T cell receptor (beta chain) is described in this entry. Profiling relied on immunoSEQ multiplex PCR, and the TCRdb table lists in-frame clones only, not all of them. Of 45,000 or so clones listed, roughly 74% are singletons. The sample comes from a study of blood T cell repertoires in COVID-19. Across the study: Sample material is recorded as cDNA or gDNA derived from T cells, B-cell-depleted T cells, or PBMCs.

Germline CDR1 is SEHNR and CDR2 is FQNEAQ (reference sequence). The CDR3 has 13 residues. Trimming pared 5 bases from V and 6 bases from J, leaving 11 bases between. The chain uses TRBV7-9 and TRBJ2-1, with D tentatively TRBD2 (6 bases). Sequenced material: peripheral blood. The source is a man older than 75 with acute or convalescent COVID-19. Written as DNA, the CDR3 is TGTGCCAGCAGCACCAAGCGGGCCAATGAGCAGTTCTTC. Its translation is CASSTKRANEQFF.